This passage covers 18 T cell receptor beta chains from one sample sequenced in a study of CD8+ T cells in alopecia areata. RNA was isolated and reverse transcribed to cDNA, the sequencing template. Clones were sequenced by immunoSEQ multiplex PCR, and TCRdb holds only the in-frame ones, with some missing. The table lists 200,000 or so clones, approximately 40% of them singletons, with over 2% in the top ten. Treatment denoted: oral pan-JAK inhibitor, 5-10 mg twice daily. The sample was CD4+ T cells sorted from blood, taken between weeks 36 and 40, from a patient treated with tofacitinib. These TCRs come from a human donor with alopecia areata.

The J gene is TRBJ2-7, the V gene TRBV4-2; D remains ambiguous. With 1 base removed from V and 0 bases from J, the gap between germline ends came to 13 bases. Germline CDR1 and CDR2: LGHNA and YNFKEQ. The CDR3 runs 16 residues. The CDR3 loop reads CASSQALGQNSYEQYF. In DNA, the CDR3 is TGTGCCAGCAGCCAAGCGCTGGGTCAAAACTCCTACGAGCAGTACTTC.

The chain recombines TRBV5-1 with TRBJ1-1; possible D gene TRBD1, 5 bases. CDR1 is SGHRS and CDR2 is YFSETQ in the germline V gene. The V gene lost 0 bases and the J gene lost 2 bases, with 11 bases spanning the gap. The CDR3 is 15 amino acids. The CDR3 sequence: CASSLAVRANTEAFF. CDR3 nucleotides: TGCGCCAGCAGCTTGGCCGTCAGGGCAAACACTGAAGCTTTCTTT.

V is TRBV7-9 and J is TRBJ2-7; D remains ambiguous. V was trimmed by 3 bases and J by 4 bases, leaving 7 bases between them. This CDR3 region has 12 residues. Per germline, CDR1 SEHNR and CDR2 FQNEAQ (reference sequence). The CDR3 sequence: CASSFSGYEQYF. The CDR3 DNA reads as TGTGCCAGCAGCTTTTCAGGATACGAGCAGTACTTC.

V gene TRBV7-9 combines with J gene TRBJ2-3, with a weak D call TRBD1 (5 bases). V was shortened by 3 bases and J by 2 bases, with 9 bases between the two germline ends. The CDR3 sequence is 14 residues long. Germline CDR1 SEHNR, CDR2 FQNEAQ (reference sequence). The CDR3 region is CASSFLQDTDTQYF. The CDR3 DNA is TGTGCCAGCAGCTTTCTACAGGACACAGATACGCAGTATTTT.

This clone showed up just once. J is TRBJ1-5 and V is TRBV2; D gene uncertain. The CDR3 has 12 amino acids. Germline assignment: CDR1 SNHLY and CDR2 FYNNEI. V shed 6 bases and J shed 4 bases, with 7 bases lying between them. CDR3 region: CASSSLNQPQHF. The CDR3 DNA is TGTGCCAGCAGCAGTTTAAATCAGCCCCAGCATTTT. Full variable domain (remainder filled in from reference TRBV2 and TRBJ1-5): EPEVTQTPSHQVTQMGQEVILRCVPISNHLYFYWYRQILGQKVEFLVSFYNNEISEKSEIFDDQFSVERPDGSNFTLKIRSTKLEDSAMYFCASSSLNQPQHFGDGTRLSIL.

The chain has TRBV5-1 and TRBJ2-3; tentative D call: TRBD2 (6 bases). The CDR3 has 14 amino acids. Germline CDR1 SGHRS, CDR2 YFSETQ. Trimming took off 4 bases at V and 4 bases at J, with 13 bases between the two ends. The CDR3 bases are TGCGCCAGCAGCCCGGAGGACTATCCAGATACGCAGTATTTT. Translation gives CASSPEDYPDTQYF.

The genes are TRBV4-2 and TRBJ1-2; D perhaps matches TRBD1 (6 bases). The CDR3 spans 15 residues. Germline V gene sequence: CDR1 LGHNA, CDR2 YNFKEQ. Between the trimmed V and J ends, which lost 7 bases and 2 bases, there was a span of 17 bases. The CDR3 DNA reads as TGTGCCAGCACCCTTTTAGGGACACACAACTATGGCTACACCTTC. It translates to CASTLLGTHNYGYTF.

Of note for this clone: This specimen includes other DNA sequences encoding the same CDR3. The DNA of the CDR3 is TGTGCCAGCAGTTCTGGGGCCAACGTCCTGACTTTC. Its protein is CASSSGANVLTF. V and J are TRBV28 and TRBJ2-6, with no clear D. From germline, CDR1 is MDHEN and CDR2 SYDVKM. The length of the CDR3 is 12 residues. Deletions cut 4 bases from V and 2 bases from J, with 0 bases between.

The chain couples TRBV18 to TRBJ1-3; no clear D. Germline CDR1 and CDR2: KGHSH and LQKENI. Trimming removed 0 bases from V and 1 base from J, with 10 bases in between. The CDR3 has 16 residues. The DNA for the CDR3 is TGTGCCAGCTCACCACCGTCTGGTCCTTCTGGAAACACCATATATTTT. Amino acid sequence: CASSPPSGPSGNTIYF.

This clone was seen more than once but under ten times. V gene TRBV29-1 combines with J gene TRBJ2-3; D is possibly TRBD1 (5 bases). This CDR3 region has 13 residues. Germline V CDR1 and CDR2: SQVTM, ANQGSEA. V dropped 7 bases and J dropped 5 bases, with 16 bases sitting between them. CDR3: CSAQGLTIDTQYF. CDR3 DNA: TGCAGCGCGCAGGGCCTTACCATAGATACGCAGTATTTT.

This clone was counted a few times. The CDR3 region has the DNA TGCAGCGTCGCGCGGGACGGTGCAACTAATGAAAAACTGTTTTTT. Protein product: CSVARDGATNEKLFF. The chain couples TRBV29-1 to TRBJ1-4; a weak D match, TRBD1 (5 bases). Trimming removed 6 bases at V and 0 bases at J, with 14 bases between. Germline CDR1 and CDR2: SQVTM and ANQGSEA. CDR3 size: 15 residues.

This clone has only a few counts. The chain uses TRBV30 and TRBJ1-2; D may be TRBD1 (6 bases). In germline, CDR1 is GTSNPN, CDR2 SVGIG (reference sequence). The CDR3 runs to 13 residues. V was pared by 3 bases and J by 0 bases, with 8 bases between. CDR3 loop: CAWSRDTNYGYTF. The CDR3 region has the DNA TGTGCCTGGAGCCGGGACACTAACTATGGCTACACCTTC.

The chain links TRBV20-1 to TRBJ2-1; no firm D call. V lost 5 bases and J lost 9, with 11 bases in between. The CDR3 has 11 residues. In germline, CDR1 is DFQATT, CDR2 SNEGSKA (reference sequence). This CDR3 reads CSAPRLGEQFF. Written as DNA, the CDR3 is TGCAGTGCTCCTCGACTGGGTGAGCAGTTCTTC.

This chain connects TRBV30 to TRBJ2-5; the match to TRBD2 covers 7 bases. CDR3 size: 15 residues. V gave up 1 base and J gave up 6 bases; unmatched junction bases: 11. Germline values: CDR1 GTSNPN, CDR2 SVGIG (reference sequence). CDR3 region: CAWSARTRGVKTQYF. The CDR3 coding sequence is TGTGCCTGGAGTGCACGGACTAGGGGTGTAAAGACCCAGTACTTC.

The chain combines TRBV6-1 with TRBJ2-2; D remains ambiguous. Germline-derived CDR1 and CDR2 are MNHNS and SASEGT. The germline V and J ends were trimmed by 6 bases and 3 bases, with 8 bases remaining between them. CDR3 length equals 13 residues. CDR3 sequence: CASSGTDTGELFF. The CDR3 bases are TGTGCCAGCAGCGGCACGGACACCGGGGAGCTGTTTTTT.

This clone was observed a few times. This chain joins TRBV18 and TRBJ2-5, with unresolved D. Per the germline V gene, CDR1 is KGHSH and CDR2 is LQKENI. V was trimmed by 3 bases and J by 0 bases, leaving 2 bases between them. The length of the CDR3 is 12 residues. For the CDR3, the DNA is TGTGCCAGCTCACCCGACCAAGAGACCCAGTACTTC. This gives the protein CASSPDQETQYF.

The chain has TRBV29-1 and TRBJ1-1; 7 positions match TRBD1. Germline assignment: CDR1 SQVTM and CDR2 ANQGSEA. CDR3 length equals 13 residues. The V and J ends lost 4 bases and 1 base, in that order; junction bases with no gene match: 3. For the CDR3, the DNA is TGCAGCGTTGTGGGGACAGCGAACACTGAAGCTTTCTTT. Translating gives CSVVGTANTEAFF.

This clone occurred a few times. This CDR3 is CAIRTRTGNEQFF. In DNA form, the CDR3 reads TGTGCCATCAGGACCAGGACTGGCAATGAGCAGTTCTTC. The chain combines TRBV10-3 with TRBJ2-1; the D gene is possibly TRBD2 (5 bases). The CDR3 is made up of 13 amino acids. Germline V CDR1 and CDR2: ENHRY, SYGVKD. Trimming took off 6 bases at V and 6 bases at J, with 12 bases between the two ends.